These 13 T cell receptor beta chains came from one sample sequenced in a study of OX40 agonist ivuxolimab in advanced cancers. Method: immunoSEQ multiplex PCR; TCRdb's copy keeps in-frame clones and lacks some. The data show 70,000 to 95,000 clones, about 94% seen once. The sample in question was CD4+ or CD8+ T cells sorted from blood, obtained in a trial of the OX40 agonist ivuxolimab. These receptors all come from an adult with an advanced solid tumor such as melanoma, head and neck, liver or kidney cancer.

This chain's CDR3 is CASSLNELGQPHSYEQYF. In nucleotides, the CDR3 is TGTGCCAGCAGCTTAAATGAGCTGGGACAGCCACACTCCTACGAGCAGTACTTC. The chain links TRBV7-8 to TRBJ2-7; 7 positions match TRBD1. The CDR3 totals 18 residues. V was clipped by 2 bases and J by 0 bases; unmatched bases: 13. Germline CDR1 reads SGHVS; CDR2 reads FQNEAQ.

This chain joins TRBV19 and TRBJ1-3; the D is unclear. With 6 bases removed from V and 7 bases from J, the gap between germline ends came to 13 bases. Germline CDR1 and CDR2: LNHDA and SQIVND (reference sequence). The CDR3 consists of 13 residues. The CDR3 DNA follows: TGTGCCAGTAGGGCGACGGGAGAGAACACCATATATTTT. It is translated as CASRATGENTIYF.

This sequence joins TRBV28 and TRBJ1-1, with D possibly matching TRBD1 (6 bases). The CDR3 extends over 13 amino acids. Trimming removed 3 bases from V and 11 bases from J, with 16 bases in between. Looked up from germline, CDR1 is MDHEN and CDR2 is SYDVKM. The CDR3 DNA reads TGTGCCAGCAGTTTTCGGGGGCTTTCGGGGGCTTTCTTT. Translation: CASSFRGLSGAFF.

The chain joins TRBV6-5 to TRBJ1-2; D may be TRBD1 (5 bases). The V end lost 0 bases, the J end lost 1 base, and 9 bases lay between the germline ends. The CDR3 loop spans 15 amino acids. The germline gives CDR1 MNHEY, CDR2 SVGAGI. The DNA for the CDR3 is TGTGCCAGCAGTTACTCGGACACAATTAACTATGGCTACACCTTC. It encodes CASSYSDTINYGYTF.

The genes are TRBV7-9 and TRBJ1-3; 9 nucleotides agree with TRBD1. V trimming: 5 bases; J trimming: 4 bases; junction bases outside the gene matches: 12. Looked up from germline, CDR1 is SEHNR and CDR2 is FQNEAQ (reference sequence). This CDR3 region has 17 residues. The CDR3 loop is CASSQVKQGARGNTIYF. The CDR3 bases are TGTGCCAGCAGCCAAGTAAAACAGGGGGCGCGAGGAAACACCATATATTTT.

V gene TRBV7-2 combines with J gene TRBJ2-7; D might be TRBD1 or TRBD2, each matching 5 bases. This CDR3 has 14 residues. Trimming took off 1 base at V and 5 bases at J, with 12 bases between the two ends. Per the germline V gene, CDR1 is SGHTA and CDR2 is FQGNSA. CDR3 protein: CASSLEGRGDEQYF. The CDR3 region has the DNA TGTGCCAGCAGCTTAGAGGGTCGGGGCGACGAGCAGTACTTC.

The CDR3 coding sequence is TGCGCCAGCAGCCAAGAGTCCAGCCTAGGGGAGCTGTTTTTT. Its translation: CASSQESSLGELFF. This chain uses TRBV4-3 with TRBJ2-2; unclear D gene. The V gene's germline CDR1 is LGHNA and CDR2 YSLEER. The CDR3 extends over 14 amino acids. V was clipped by 0 bases and J by 8 bases, with 10 bases between them.

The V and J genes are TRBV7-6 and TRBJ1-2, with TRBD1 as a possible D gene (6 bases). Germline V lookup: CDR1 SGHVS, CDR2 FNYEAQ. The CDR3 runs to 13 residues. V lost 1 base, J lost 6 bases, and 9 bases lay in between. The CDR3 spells CASSLVPGDGYTF. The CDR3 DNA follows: TGTGCCAGCAGCTTAGTCCCAGGGGATGGCTACACCTTC.

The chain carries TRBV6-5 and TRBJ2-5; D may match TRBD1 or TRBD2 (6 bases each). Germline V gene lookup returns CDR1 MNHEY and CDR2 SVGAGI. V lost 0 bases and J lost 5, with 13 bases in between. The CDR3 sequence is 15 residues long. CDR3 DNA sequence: TGTGCCAGCAGTTACTCGAGGGGGGCGCTGGAGACCCAGTACTTC. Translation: CASSYSRGALETQYF.

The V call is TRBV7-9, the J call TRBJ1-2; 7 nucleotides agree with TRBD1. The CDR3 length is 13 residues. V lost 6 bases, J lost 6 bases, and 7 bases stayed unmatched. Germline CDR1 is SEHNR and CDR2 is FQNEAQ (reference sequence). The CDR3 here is CASSDREGDGYTF. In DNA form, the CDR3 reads TGTGCCAGCAGTGACAGGGAGGGGGATGGCTACACCTTC. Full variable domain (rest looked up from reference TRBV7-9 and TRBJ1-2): DTGVSQNPRHKITKRGQNVTFRCDPISEHNRLYWYRQTLGQGPEFLTYFQNEAQLEKSRLLSDRFSAERPKGSFSTLEIQRTEQGDSAMYLCASSDREGDGYTFGSGTRLTVV.

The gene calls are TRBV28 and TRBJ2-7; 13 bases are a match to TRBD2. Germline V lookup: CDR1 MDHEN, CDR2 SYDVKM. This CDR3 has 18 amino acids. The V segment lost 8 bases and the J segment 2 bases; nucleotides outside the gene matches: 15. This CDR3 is CASGTVTSGRPRTYEQYF. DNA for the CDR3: TGTGCCAGCGGTACAGTGACTAGCGGGAGGCCTCGAACCTACGAGCAGTACTTC.

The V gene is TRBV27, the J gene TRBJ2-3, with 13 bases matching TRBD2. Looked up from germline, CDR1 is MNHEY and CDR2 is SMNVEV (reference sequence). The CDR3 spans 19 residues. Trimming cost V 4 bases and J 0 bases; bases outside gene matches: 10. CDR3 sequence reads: CASSSLGLAGDPSTDTQYF. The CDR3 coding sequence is TGTGCCAGCAGTTCCCTCGGACTAGCGGGGGACCCTAGCACAGATACGCAGTATTTT.

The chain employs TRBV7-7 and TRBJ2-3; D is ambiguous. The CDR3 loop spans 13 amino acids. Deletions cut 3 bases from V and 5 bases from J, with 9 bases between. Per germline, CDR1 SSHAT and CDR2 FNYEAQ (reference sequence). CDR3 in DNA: TGTGCCAGCAGCTTTCAACCGCAAGATACGCAGTATTTT. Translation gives CASSFQPQDTQYF.